This section outlines one TCR beta chain sequence together with its context. Its antigen is still unknown. The CDR3 totals 17 residues. Germline-derived CDR1 and CDR2 are SGHAT and FQNNGV. Losses at the gene ends were 3 bases for V and 0 bases for J; bases not matched to a gene: 7. The sample is drawn from a study of human T cells and chemical hapten exposure. About the research overall: Per-sample TCR yields varied mainly from small pooled library volume differences.

The starting material, unfractionated whole blood, was used for total RNA extraction. Findings and caveats of the study: TCRs exceeding 1 in 1000 frequency stayed unchanged with DPC sensitization.

Individual cDNA molecules in this library carried unique molecular identifiers. Per the original data handling: The number of TCRs in each sample had a median of around 96,000 and spanned 23,224 to 690,600. TCRdb used MiXCR to reprocess the 5' RACE reads, holding one entry per CDR3 protein. Clone size and V and J calls follow TCRdb, not the original study. The repertoire holds more than 75,000 distinct CDR3 sequences, with roughly 15% as singletons. The TCR sequence derives from a female donor in good health. This sequence joins TRBV11-2 and TRBJ2-3, with 9 positions matching TRBD1. The CDR3 loop reads CASSFPHRGPSTDTQYF. CDR3 in DNA: TGTGCCAGCAGCTTCCCCCACAGGGGGCCAAGCACAGATACGCAGTATTTT.